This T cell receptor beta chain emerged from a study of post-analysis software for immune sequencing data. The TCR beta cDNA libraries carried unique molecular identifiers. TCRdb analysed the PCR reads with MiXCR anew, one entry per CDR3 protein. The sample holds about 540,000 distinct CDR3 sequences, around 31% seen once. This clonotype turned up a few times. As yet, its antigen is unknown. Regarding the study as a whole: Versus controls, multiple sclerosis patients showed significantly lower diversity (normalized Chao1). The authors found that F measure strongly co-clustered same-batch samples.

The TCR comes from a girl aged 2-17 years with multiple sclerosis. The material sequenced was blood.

CDR3 amino acids: CASSPAQKGTQYF. CDR3 DNA sequence: TGTGCCAGCAGCCCCGCCCAGAAGGGGACCCAGTACTTC. The chain joins TRBV7-9 to TRBJ2-5; D is undetermined. Between the trimmed V and J ends, which lost 5 bases and 7 bases, there was a span of 14 bases. Germline V gene sequence: CDR1 SEHNR, CDR2 FQNEAQ (reference sequence). The CDR3 has 13 residues. Variable domain in full (rest from reference TRBV7-9 and TRBJ2-5): DTGVSQNPRHKITKRGQNVTFRCDPISEHNRLYWYRQTLGQGPEFLTYFQNEAQLEKSRLLSDRFSAERPKGSFSTLEIQRTEQGDSAMYLCASSPAQKGTQYFGPGTRLLVL.